This T cell receptor (beta chain) was identified in a study of T cell clusters in autoimmune cytopenias. The study, taken as a whole, reports: Physiological T cell clusters of healthy donors were apparently absent in primary autoimmune cytopenia patients.

TRB was amplified from 250 ng of peripheral blood genomic DNA per sample. The CDR3 spans 12 residues. Looked up from germline, CDR1 is LNHDA and CDR2 is SQIVND (reference sequence). This clonotype counts as medium-sized by frequency. Its specificity is not known. Multiplex touch-down PCR amplified TRB using TRB-A and TRB-B pools in one tube. From its re-call of the multiplex PCR reads, TCRdb lists each CDR3 protein once, without DNA. The sample includes 1,200 or so distinct CDR3 sequences. Material for sequencing was peripheral blood. The genes are TRBV19 and TRBJ2-7. The receptor's source is a human donor with an autoimmune cytopenia or autoimmune hepatitis (not recorded which). The CDR3 sequence is CASSIGPYEQYF.